Described below is a single TCR beta chain sequence and its context. The specificity of this receptor is unknown. Base qualities are not recorded, but no much larger clone differs from it by a single base. The sample comes from a study of cytotoxic CD8 clonotypes in ibrutinib-treated CLL (dated by TCRdb to the early 2020s). About the study as a whole: In this cohort, more than 14 patients were treatment-naive and more than 9 were relapsed/refractory, while roughly 17 had unmutated IGHV. Response samples were obtained after a median of 12 months of treatment, with a range of about 6 to 36 months. Cryopreserved peripheral blood mononuclear cells were collected at three points: before therapy, at response, and at either sustained remission or disease progression. On average, each sample yielded 270,000 or so productive templates and 94,082 productive rearrangements. Longitudinal samples were available for about 30% of the 86 trial participants. All remission and progressive disease samples were collected while patients were still receiving ibrutinib. Responses were partial in approximately 24 patients and complete in 2; after median about 70 months follow-up, around 14 stayed in remission and some twelve progressed. The paper as a whole reports these results and caveats: Public clonotypes were rare and either contracted or stayed stable during treatment, and the rise in clonality at ibrutinib response reflected the expansion of private clonotypes. Baseline clonality exceeded that of age-matched healthy donors and correlated strongly with circulating CD8+ T-cell counts. Lymph node repertoires were not examined, and the timing of sampling was not matched between patients in sustained remission and those whose disease progressed. Clonality increased at ibrutinib response, stayed stable in sustained remission, and fell back toward baseline at progression.

From the germline V gene (reference sequence), CDR1 is MNHEY and CDR2 is SMNVEV. CDR3 length: 13 amino acids, cysteine to phenylalanine. Here the CDR3 DNA is all that survives: 39 bases in frame from base 1. Between the V and J ends, shortened by 5 bases and 2 bases respectively, the junction contains 9 bases. A MiSeq instrument was used for deep resolution sequencing, which targeted depths ranging from 1 in 1 million up to 1 in 200,000 T cells, with coverage averaging 10x for each clonotype. The immunoSEQ hsTCRB Kit was used to generate the TCR beta libraries. On the authors' methods: The data were analyzed with ImmunoSEQ Analyzer and ImmunoSEQ Data Assistant, and V, D and J gene assignments followed IMGT definitions. Clonality, which ranges from 0 to 1, was calculated by subtracting the normalized Shannon entropy of productive rearrangement frequencies from one. Public clonotype analysis was restricted to overrepresented clonotypes comprising at least 0.05% of each patient's repertoire. About a dozen age-matched healthy donor repertoires from immuneACCESS served as clonality controls. As stored in TCRdb, this immuneACCESS dataset retains in-frame rearrangements with V and J assigned. A fraction of the clones does not appear; measured against another copy, unresolved V genes explain less than half of the discrepancy, and the remainder lacks a known reason. V, J and clone size derive from that table, while D and trimming were established from the DNA sequence. Present in this sample are 150,000 or so clones, about 79% of which were seen just once. Together, the top ten hold roughly 13% of the sample.

According to the study, the label for this sample's time point signals: about a year on ibrutinib. For TCR beta library preparation, around 1.8 micrograms of genomic DNA were extracted from the cryopreserved PBMCs. Longitudinal blood samples from CLL patients on ibrutinib monotherapy were analyzed using high-throughput TCR beta sequencing. The patients took part in an open-label, single-center phase 2 trial of ibrutinib monotherapy. The TCR was taken from a human donor with chronic lymphocytic leukemia. Here the chain combines TRBV27 and TRBJ2-5; no D gene call is confident. Material: PBMCs, obtained after 12 months of ibrutinib treatment. The DNA sequence follows: TGTGCCAGCAGTAGGTGGGCGCAAGAGACCCAGTACTTC. Its coded protein is CASSRWAQETQYF.